The 26 T cell receptor beta chains listed next were all sequenced from one sample in a study of T-cell memory formation after mild COVID-19. In TCRdb, the 5' RACE reads were re-called with MiXCR into one record per CDR3 protein. In the table there are over 50,000 distinct CDR3 sequences, approximately 9% of which are singletons. Sequenced input: PBMCs or a T cell subset sorted from them (not recorded which). The receptors shown here come from an adult woman who had mild COVID-19 (a few samples of this study predate the infection). Cell type and time point are not known.

This clonotype was counted between two and nine times. The chain couples TRBV3-1 to TRBJ2-4; 8 bases agree with TRBD1. CDR1 is LGHDT and CDR2 is YNNKEL in the germline V gene (reference sequence). V lost 4 bases to trimming and J lost 3 bases; unmatched junction nucleotides: 2. The CDR3 extends over 14 amino acids. CDR3 sequence reads: CASSLQGGKNIQYF. The DNA of the CDR3 is TGTGCCAGCAGCCTACAGGGGGGCAAAAACATTCAGTACTTC.

This clonotype came up many times. V gene TRBV2 combines with J gene TRBJ2-5; D gene unclear. The germline CDR1 and CDR2 sequences are SNHLY and FYNNEI. This CDR3 region has 11 residues. V was shortened by 4 bases and J by 3 bases, with 3 bases between the two germline ends. The CDR3 reads CASSVEETQYF. The CDR3 nucleotides read TGTGCCAGCAGTGTTGAAGAGACCCAGTACTTC.

This clonotype rates as medium-sized. This chain connects TRBV7-2 to TRBJ2-3; D gene uncertain. V was clipped by 0 bases and J by 6 bases, with 7 bases between them. Germline V gene sequence: CDR1 SGHTA, CDR2 FQGNSA. The CDR3 sequence is 13 residues long. CDR3 bases: TGTGCCAGCAGCTTAGCGAGTATGGATACGCAGTATTTT. Its protein product is CASSLASMDTQYF.

The V call is TRBV20-1, the J call TRBJ2-5, with a possible D match to TRBD2 (6 bases). V lost 3 bases and J 5 bases, leaving 16 bases between the germline ends. CDR1 DFQATT and CDR2 SNEGSKA come from the germline V gene (reference sequence). The CDR3 is 14 residues long. CDR3 sequence: CSARRPGERETQYF. The CDR3 region has the DNA TGCAGTGCTAGGAGGCCGGGAGAAAGGGAGACCCAGTACTTC.

This clonotype was picked up many times. The rearrangement links TRBV5-5 to TRBJ2-2; 14 bases fit TRBD2. This CDR3 region has 20 residues. J lost 4 bases, V lost 4 bases, and 15 bases had no gene match. Germline values: CDR1 SGHKS, CDR2 YYEKEE (reference sequence). Here the CDR3 reads CASSPKSGTSGSSVTGELFF. CDR3 in DNA: TGTGCCAGCAGCCCGAAATCCGGGACTAGCGGGAGTAGTGTCACCGGGGAGCTGTTTTTT.

In its sample, this clonotype was seen a few times. The chain joins TRBV20-1 to TRBJ2-7; D remains unclear. V was shortened by 0 bases and J by 9 bases, with 21 bases between the two germline ends. CDR3 size: 15 residues. From germline, CDR1 is DFQATT and CDR2 SNEGSKA (reference sequence). The CDR3 region is CSARELRGKELWQYF. The CDR3 coding sequence is TGCAGTGCTAGAGAACTCCGAGGAAAGGAGTTGTGGCAGTACTTC.

The chain combines TRBV5-5 with TRBJ2-7; 12 bases map to TRBD2. Germline V lookup: CDR1 SGHKS, CDR2 YYEKEE (reference sequence). The CDR3 loop spans 16 amino acids. V shed 4 bases and J 4 bases; nucleotides not matched to a gene: 9. The DNA for the CDR3 is TGTGCCAGCAGCCACGGTGGAGGACTAGCGGGATACGAGCAGTACTTC. As protein: CASSHGGGLAGYEQYF.

Notes on this clonotype: A single base separates this from a much larger clone, so it may be a read error. The J gene is TRBJ2-3, the V gene TRBV24-1; D tentatively reads TRBD1 or TRBD2 (5 bases each). Germline assignment: CDR1 KGHDR and CDR2 SFDVKD. V lost 9 bases and J lost 5, with 11 bases in between. The CDR3 runs to 12 residues. The CDR3 nucleotides read TGTGCCACCGCCGGGACCAAAGATACGCAGTATTTT. Translating it yields CATAGTKDTQYF.

This chain joins TRBV2 and TRBJ1-1; tentatively, D is TRBD1 (5 bases). Germline CDR1 reads SNHLY; CDR2 reads FYNNEI. The CDR3 sequence is 15 residues long. The V and J ends lost 7 bases and 1 base respectively, with 16 bases between them. The CDR3 sequence is CASIRERSGNTEAFF. The CDR3 nucleotides are TGTGCCAGCATCAGGGAACGGTCAGGGAACACTGAAGCTTTCTTT.

Worth noting for this clonotype: This may stem from a read error, because a much larger clone lies one nucleotide away. This chain joins TRBV7-9 and TRBJ2-3; possible D gene TRBD2, 6 bases. The CDR3 is 18 amino acids. Germline CDR1 reads SEHNR; CDR2 reads FQNEAQ (reference sequence). DNA of the CDR3: TGTGCCAGCAGCTTAGTGGCCGGCGGGGTCTTCCTCACAGATACGCATTATTTT. Protein product: CASSLVAGGVFLTDTHYF.

As concerns this clonotype: This may stem from a read error, because a much larger clone lies one nucleotide away. The chain has TRBV2 and TRBJ2-1; D call uncertain. V shed 6 bases and J shed 9 bases, with 24 bases lying between them. The germline V gene has CDR1 SNHLY and CDR2 FYNNEI. This CDR3 spans 16 amino acids. The DNA for the CDR3 is TGTGCCAGCAGAGCAGAGCGTCTGGGTAGCTCCGGTGAGCAGTTCTTC. Its protein is CASRAERLGSSGEQFF. Based on the CDR3 plus reference TRBV2 and TRBJ2-1, the full variable domain is EPEVTQTPSHQVTQMGQEVILRCVPISNHLYFYWYRQILGQKVEFLVSFYNNEISEKSEIFDDQFSVERPDGSNFTLKIRSTKLEDSAMYFCASRAERLGSSGEQFFGPGTRLTVL.

The chain uses TRBV5-1 and TRBJ2-1; 10 nucleotides agree with TRBD1. Germline V gives CDR1 SGHRS, CDR2 YFSETQ. Trimming removed 0 bases from V and 7 bases from J; junction bases left unmatched: 1. This CDR3 contains 14 residues. Here the CDR3 reads CASSLGTGGNEQFF. The CDR3, as DNA: TGCGCCAGCAGCTTGGGGACAGGGGGAAATGAGCAGTTCTTC.

This clonotype was observed at least ten times. CDR3 sequence (DNA): TGTGCCAGCAGTTTATCGCCTAGCGGGAGCACAGATACGCAGTATTTT. This translates into CASSLSPSGSTDTQYF. The genes are TRBV27 and TRBJ2-3, with 8 bases lining up with TRBD2. This CDR3 has 16 amino acids. Germline V gene data show CDR1 as MNHEY and CDR2 as SMNVEV (reference sequence). V was clipped by 0 bases and J by 0 bases; unmatched bases: 2.

This clonotype came up a few times. V gene TRBV7-8 combines with J gene TRBJ1-1; 7 bases are shared with TRBD1. This CDR3 region has 16 residues. The junction had 12 bases not matched to a gene; V was cut back by 3 bases and J by 5 bases. Looked up from germline, CDR1 is SGHVS and CDR2 is FQNEAQ. This chain's CDR3 is CASSFPGQAGGTEAFF. In DNA, the CDR3 is TGTGCCAGCAGCTTTCCAGGACAGGCAGGTGGGACTGAAGCTTTCTTT.

In this sample, this clonotype turned up a few times. J is TRBJ2-7 and V is TRBV14; TRBD2 aligns across 11 bases. Trimming took 5 bases from V and 1 from J; bases not matched to a gene: 1. The length of the CDR3 is 14 residues. Germline V gene lookup returns CDR1 SGHDN and CDR2 FVKESK. The CDR3 protein is CASSWTSGSYEQYF. DNA for the CDR3: TGTGCCAGCAGCTGGACTAGCGGGTCCTACGAGCAGTACTTC.

The genes are TRBV7-6 and TRBJ2-3; no clear D gene. The CDR3 extends over 14 amino acids. Germline V CDR1 and CDR2: SGHVS, FNYEAQ. Trimming stripped 3 bases from V and 4 bases from J, with 11 bases between. The CDR3 sequence is CASSFQLAADTQYF. The CDR3 coding sequence is TGTGCCAGCAGCTTCCAATTGGCGGCAGATACGCAGTATTTT.

This clonotype was seen at least ten times. For the CDR3, the DNA is TGTGCCAGCTCATCCAACAGGGACACTGAAGCTTTCTTT. It codes for CASSSNRDTEAFF. The gene calls are TRBV18 and TRBJ1-1; D is perhaps TRBD1 (6 bases). Trimming took 5 bases from V and 3 from J, leaving 10 bases between them. Germline assignment: CDR1 KGHSH and CDR2 LQKENI. CDR3 length equals 13 residues.

There are many counts of this clonotype. CDR3 nucleotides: TGTGCCAGCAGCCAAGATCTCAGGGCCGTGTCCAATGAGCAGTTCTTC. It codes for CASSQDLRAVSNEQFF. The chain carries TRBV4-2 and TRBJ2-1, with a tentative D call TRBD1 (5 bases). The V gene lost 0 bases and the J gene lost 6 bases, with 15 bases spanning the gap. The CDR3 loop spans 16 amino acids. Germline CDR1 is LGHNA and CDR2 is YNFKEQ.

This clonotype showed up just a few times. The J gene is TRBJ1-4, the V gene TRBV20-1, with TRBD1 matching over 8 bases. The length of the CDR3 is 13 residues. After removal of 2 bases from V and 8 bases from J, the junction contained 4 bases not matched to a gene. Germline V CDR1 and CDR2: DFQATT, SNEGSKA (reference sequence). The CDR3 DNA is TGCAGTGCTAGAAGACAGGGGTGGGAAAAACTGTTTTTT. This sequence encodes CSARRQGWEKLFF.

The rearrangement joins TRBV24-1 to TRBJ2-7; no reliable D call. Germline V gives CDR1 KGHDR, CDR2 SFDVKD. The CDR3 covers 13 residues. The V end was cut by 5 bases, the J end by 2 bases, with 9 bases between. The CDR3 sequence is CATSGGSAYEQYF. The CDR3 nucleotides read TGTGCCACCAGTGGGGGATCGGCCTACGAGCAGTACTTC.

The sample holds many counts of this clonotype. The chain has TRBV27 and TRBJ2-7; D is unclear. The CDR3 sequence is 13 residues long. Trimming pared 5 bases from V and 1 base from J, leaving 9 bases between. CDR1 is MNHEY, CDR2 SMNVEV, per germline (reference sequence). This CDR3 is CASSQFGSYEQYF. The CDR3 region has the DNA TGTGCCAGCAGTCAATTTGGGTCCTACGAGCAGTACTTC.

The chain recombines TRBV6-2 or TRBV6-3 with TRBJ2-5; 10 nucleotides match TRBD2. This CDR3 is 14 amino acids long. CDR1 is MNHEY, CDR2 SVGEGT, per germline. Trimming cost V 6 bases and J 10 bases; bases outside gene matches: 11. CDR3 protein: CASRRASGRRDQYF. As DNA, the CDR3 is TGTGCCAGCAGAAGGGCTAGCGGGAGAAGGGACCAGTACTTC.

A few counts support this clonotype. The chain is built from TRBV5-1 and TRBJ2-1; D unclear. The CDR3 runs 13 residues. V lost 3 bases and J 9 bases, leaving 13 bases between the germline ends. CDR1 and CDR2 from the germline V gene are SGHRS and YFSETQ. This CDR3 reads CASSSHQEAEQFF. DNA of the CDR3: TGCGCCAGCAGCTCCCATCAAGAAGCTGAGCAGTTCTTC.

This clonotype was seen repeatedly, ten times or more. The chain employs TRBV21-1 and TRBJ2-7; the D call in the table, TRBD2, was not verified against the DNA. TRBV21-1 is designated a pseudogene. This CDR3 region has 15 residues. CDR3 DNA sequence: TGTGCCAGCAGCAAAGAGCGGGATAGCGAAAAGGCGCAGTACTTC. Residues: CASSKERDSEKAQYF.

This clonotype was observed once. The chain uses TRBV5-6 and TRBJ1-4; 9 nucleotides line up with TRBD1. With V trimmed by 4 bases and J by 3 bases, 7 bases remained unmatched. The length of the CDR3 is 16 residues. Germline CDR1 SGHDT, CDR2 YYEEEE. In DNA form, the CDR3 reads TGTGCCAGCAGCCTACTACAGGGGGCAGCTAATGAAAAACTGTTTTTT. Encoded protein: CASSLLQGAANEKLFF.

CDR3 nucleotide sequence: TGTGCCACCAGCAGAGACCCGGGTCAGCAAGAGACCCAGTACTTC. Amino acid sequence: CATSRDPGQQETQYF. The chain recombines TRBV15 with TRBJ2-5, with D unclear. Germline loops: CDR1 LNHNV, CDR2 YYDKDF (reference sequence). V lost 0 bases to trimming and J lost 2 bases, with 10 bases between them. The CDR3 is made up of 15 amino acids.